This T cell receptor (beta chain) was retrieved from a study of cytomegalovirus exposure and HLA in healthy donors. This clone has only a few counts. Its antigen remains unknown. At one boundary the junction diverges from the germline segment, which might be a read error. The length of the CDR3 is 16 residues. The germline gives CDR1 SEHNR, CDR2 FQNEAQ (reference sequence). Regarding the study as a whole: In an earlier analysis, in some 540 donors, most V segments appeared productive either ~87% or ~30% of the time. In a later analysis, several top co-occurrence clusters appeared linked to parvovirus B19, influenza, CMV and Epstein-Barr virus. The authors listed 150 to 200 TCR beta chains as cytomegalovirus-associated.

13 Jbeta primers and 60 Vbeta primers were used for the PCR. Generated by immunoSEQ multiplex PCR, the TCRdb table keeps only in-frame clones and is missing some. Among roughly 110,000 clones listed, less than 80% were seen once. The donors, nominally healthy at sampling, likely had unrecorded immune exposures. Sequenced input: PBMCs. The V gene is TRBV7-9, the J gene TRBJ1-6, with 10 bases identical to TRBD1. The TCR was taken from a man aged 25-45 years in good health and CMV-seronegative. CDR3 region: CSSSFGTGAKGSPLHF. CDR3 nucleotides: TGTTCCAGCAGCTTTGGGACAGGGGCCAAGGGTTCACCCCTCCACTTT.